The 9 T cell receptor beta chains below come from one sample, sequenced in a study of blood T cell repertoires in COVID-19. Profiling relied on immunoSEQ multiplex PCR, and the TCRdb table lists in-frame clones only, not all of them. Among tens of thousands of clones listed, over 75% were seen once. Material for sequencing was peripheral blood. The receptors derive from a man between 50 and 59 years old with active COVID-19.

The J gene is TRBJ1-2, the V gene TRBV6-6, with 9 nucleotides matching TRBD1. Losses at the gene ends were 7 bases for V and 4 bases for J; bases not matched to a gene: 4. The length of the CDR3 is 13 residues. Germline V CDR1 and CDR2: MNHNY, SVGAGI (reference sequence). This chain's CDR3 is CASTADRGYGYTF. The CDR3 coding sequence is TGTGCCAGCACGGCGGACAGGGGCTATGGCTACACCTTC.

Note on this clone: This same CDR3 is encoded by further DNA sequences in the sample. J is TRBJ2-2 and V is TRBV5-1, with TRBD2 as a possible D gene (5 bases). Germline CDR1 is SGHRS and CDR2 is YFSETQ. The CDR3 is made up of 14 amino acids. Deletions cut 2 bases from V and 0 bases from J, with 5 bases between. CDR3 DNA: TGCGCCAGCAGCTTAGCGGCGAACACCGGGGAGCTGTTTTTT. This codes for CASSLAANTGELFF.

This chain joins TRBV7-2 and TRBJ1-4; D uncertain. Per the germline V gene, CDR1 is SGHTA and CDR2 is FQGNSA. Trimming removed 2 bases from V and 7 bases from J, with 14 bases in between. The length of the CDR3 is 15 residues. CDR3 in amino acids: CASSLSPTRSEKLFF. The CDR3 DNA sequence: TGTGCCAGCAGCTTAAGTCCAACCCGGTCTGAAAAACTGTTTTTT.

V usage is TRBV19 and J usage is TRBJ1-1, with 9 bases matching TRBD1. After removal of 3 bases from V and 2 bases from J, the junction contained 4 bases not matched to a gene. The CDR3 runs to 15 residues. From germline, CDR1 is LNHDA and CDR2 SQIVND (reference sequence). Here the CDR3 reads CASSIRGQGNTEAFF. As DNA, the CDR3 is TGTGCCAGTAGTATCCGGGGACAGGGCAACACTGAAGCTTTCTTT.

The gene calls are TRBV7-9 and TRBJ1-6; D is possibly TRBD1 (5 bases). CDR1 and CDR2 (germline): SEHNR, FQNEAQ (reference sequence). V shed 2 bases and J shed 10 bases, with 12 bases lying between them. The CDR3 extends over 14 amino acids. The CDR3, as DNA: TGTGCCAGCAGCTTAAGCAGGGCTAACTCACCCCTCCACTTT. Translating gives CASSLSRANSPLHF.

The chain has TRBV9 and TRBJ2-2; tentative D call: TRBD2 (6 bases). V gave up 5 bases and J gave up 0 bases, with 11 bases separating them. Germline CDR1 and CDR2: SGDLS and YYNGEE. The CDR3 is 15 residues long. CDR3 loop: CASSQRVTNTGELFF. The CDR3 region has the DNA TGTGCCAGCAGTCAGCGGGTTACGAACACCGGGGAGCTGTTTTTT. Variable domain in full (rest from reference TRBV9 and TRBJ2-2): DSGVTQTPKHLITATGQRVTLRCSPRSGDLSVYWYQQSLDQGLQFLIQYYNGEERAKGNILERFSAQQFPDLHSELNLSSLELGDSALYFCASSQRVTNTGELFFGEGSRLTVL.

This clone was seen only a few times. The chain links TRBV28 to TRBJ1-1; the match to TRBD1 covers 10 bases. Germline V lookup: CDR1 MDHEN, CDR2 SYDVKM. The length of the CDR3 is 15 residues. Germline trimming cut 10 bases from V and 0 bases from J; bases unmatched to any gene: 8. This CDR3 reads CAMTGGEVMNTEAFF. CDR3 DNA: TGTGCCATGACAGGGGGCGAAGTGATGAACACTGAAGCTTTCTTT.

The genes are TRBV7-2 and TRBJ2-1; D gene uncertain. The CDR3 runs 12 residues. CDR1 is SGHTA and CDR2 is FQGNSA in the germline V gene. Between the trimmed V and J ends, which lost 5 bases and 3 bases, there was a span of 5 bases. CDR3 region: CASSTSYNEQFF. The CDR3, as DNA: TGTGCCAGCAGCACCAGCTACAATGAGCAGTTCTTC.

The genes are TRBV21-1 and TRBJ1-2. TRBV21-1 is annotated as a pseudogene. CDR3 length equals 9 residues. The CDR3 region is CASSPCGTF. The CDR3 DNA reads as TGTGCCAGCAGCCCCTGCGGCACCTTC.